These T cell receptor beta chains were read from a single sample in a study of lymphopenia after photon versus proton radiotherapy. Method: immunoSEQ multiplex PCR; TCRdb's copy keeps in-frame clones and lacks some. In the table there are 52,000 or so clones, roughly nine tenths of which are singletons. This sample comprised peripheral blood, obtained from a patient treated with photon-based radiotherapy. All receptors derive from a woman aged 40-49 years with cholangiocarcinoma. Both conserved end residues are part of each CDR3. D genes are given only for firm matches. Some rows have no size entry. The others give once, few or many, or a class for an expanded clone.

V gene,D gene,clone size,J gene,CDR3 DNA,CDR3 protein
TRBV19,TRBD1,.,TRBJ2-1,TGTGCCAGTAGTATGGGACAGGCAGGAGGTAATGAGCAGTTCTTC,CASSMGQAGGNEQFF
TRBV9,TRBD1,few,TRBJ1-2,TGTGCCAGCAGCCTCAGACAGGGGAGTAACTATGGCTACACCTTC,CASSLRQGSNYGYTF
TRBV5-1,TRBD1,.,TRBJ2-5,TGCGCCAGCAGCTTCCGGGACAGTCAAGAGACCCAGTACTTC,CASSFRDSQETQYF
TRBV7-9,.,.,TRBJ1-4,TGTGCCAGCAGCCCTTGGTCGGGGGGTGATGAAAAACTGTTTTTT,CASSPWSGGDEKLFF
TRBV7-7,.,.,TRBJ2-2,TGTGCTAGCAGCCCTACCCAGGGGTTGGCCGGGGAGCTGTTTTTT,CASSPTQGLAGELFF
TRBV7-3,.,.,TRBJ1-1,TGTGCCAGCAGCTTAACGTCAGAAAGTGAAGCTTTCTTT,CASSLTSESEAFF
TRBV19,.,.,TRBJ1-5,TGTGCCAGTAGTATTCACTCGGCTCATAGGGCTAATCAGCCCCAGCATTTT,CASSIHSAHRANQPQHF
TRBV7-8,.,.,TRBJ1-1,TGTGCCAGCAGCTTGCCTCCTAAGGGGGAGAACACTGAAGCTTTCTTT,CASSLPPKGENTEAFF
TRBV25-1,.,.,TRBJ1-5,TGTGCCAGCAGTGAATTTGCGGGAAACGAACAGCCCCAGCATTTT,CASSEFAGNEQPQHF
TRBV7-9,.,.,TRBJ2-3,TGTGCCAGCAGCCAAGAGGGAAATCGGGGGAATACGCAGTATTTT,CASSQEGNRGNTQYF
TRBV10-1,.,once,TRBJ2-3,TGCGCCAGCAGTTCCCGGGACCACACAGATACGCAGTATTTT,CASSSRDHTDTQYF
TRBV6-5,.,.,TRBJ2-1,TGTGCCAGCAGCTTCCTCAGCGATGAGCAGTTCTTC,CASSFLSDEQFF
TRBV30,.,.,TRBJ1-2,TGTGCCTGGGTGGACAGCTATGGCTACACCTTC,CAWVDSYGYTF
TRBV6-5,.,.,TRBJ2-1,TGTGCCAGCGGGGGGTACTACAATGAGCAGTTCTTC,CASGGYYNEQFF
TRBV9,.,.,TRBJ2-2,TGTGCCAGCAGCCCAGACACCGGGGAGCTGTTTTTT,CASSPDTGELFF
TRBV5-4,TRBD2,.,TRBJ2-1,TGTGCCAGCAGCTTGGGGGGGGGACCCAACGACAATGAGCAGTTCTTC,CASSLGGGPNDNEQFF
TRBV28,TRBD1,.,TRBJ1-1,TGTGCCAGCAACTCAGGGGGCCTAAACACTGAAGCTTTCTTT,CASNSGGLNTEAFF
TRBV27,.,.,TRBJ2-2,TGTGCCAGCAGTGTCACAGGGACCGGGGAGCTGTTTTTT,CASSVTGTGELFF
TRBV18,TRBD2,.,TRBJ2-7,TGTGCCAGCTCTCCTAGCGGGAGGAACGAGCAGTACTTC,CASSPSGRNEQYF
TRBV11-2,TRBD2,.,TRBJ2-3,TGTGCCAGCAGTCGACTAGCGGACACAGATACGCAGTATTTT,CASSRLADTDTQYF
TRBV2,TRBD1,.,TRBJ2-2,TGTGCCAGCAGTGGGGACAGCCCGAACACCGGGGAGCTGTTTTTT,CASSGDSPNTGELFF
TRBV4-1,.,.,TRBJ2-3,TGCGCCAGCAGCCCCCGGAGTGCCCCAGATACGCAGTATTTT,CASSPRSAPDTQYF
TRBV6-4,.,.,TRBJ1-6,TGTGCCAGCAGTGACTCGTTTAATTCACCCCTCCACTTT,CASSDSFNSPLHF
TRBV4-1,.,.,TRBJ1-4,TGCGCCAGCAGCCAAAGCCTTTTGGAAAAACTGTTTTTT,CASSQSLLEKLFF
TRBV10-3,.,.,TRBJ2-6,TGTGCCATCACTTCCGAGGCTGGGGCCAACGTCCTGACTTTC,CAITSEAGANVLTF
TRBV7-2,TRBD2,.,TRBJ2-7,TGTGCCAGCAGCTTACAAGCGGGAGAGTCCTACGAGCAGTACTTC,CASSLQAGESYEQYF
TRBV10-1,TRBD1,.,TRBJ1-1,TGCGCCAGCAGCTTGACAGGGGGCACTGAAGCTTTCTTT,CASSLTGGTEAFF
TRBV5-1,.,once,TRBJ1-2,TGCGCCAGCAGCCTACTCATGAGCGAGGGAGGCTACACCTTC,CASSLLMSEGGYTF
TRBV5-4,.,.,TRBJ2-3,TGTGCCAGCAGTCTCTCGGGGTCTAGCACAGCCGTTACGCAGTATTTT,CASSLSGSSTAVTQYF
TRBV2,TRBD2,.,TRBJ2-4,TGTGCCAGCAGTGAATTACTAGCGGGAGCCAATAAAAACATTCAGTACTTC,CASSELLAGANKNIQYF
TRBV27,.,.,TRBJ1-5,TGTGCCAGCACCCCGGCAGGAGGGAATCAGCCCCAGCATTTT,CASTPAGGNQPQHF
TRBV5-1,.,.,TRBJ2-5,TGCGCCAGCAGCTTCGGGGCGACCCAGTACTTC,CASSFGATQYF
TRBV30,.,.,TRBJ1-2,TGTGCCTGGAACCGGAAGGGGCCGAACTATGGCTACACCTTC,CAWNRKGPNYGYTF
TRBV10-2,.,.,TRBJ2-5,TGCGCCAGCAGTGACATCCAAGAGACCCAGTACTTC,CASSDIQETQYF
TRBV12-5,.,once,TRBJ1-2,TGTGCTAGTAGTGCGGGACACCCGGACTATGGCTACACCTTC,CASSAGHPDYGYTF
TRBV28,TRBD1,.,TRBJ1-2,TGTGCCACCTTCGCCGGGACAGTGCCCTATGGCTACACCTTC,CATFAGTVPYGYTF
TRBV7-2,.,.,TRBJ1-1,TGTGCCAGCAGTGTACGGTCATCGAACACTGAAGCTTTCTTT,CASSVRSSNTEAFF
TRBV25-1,TRBD2,.,TRBJ2-1,TGTGCCAGCAGTGTAGCTAGCGGGAACAATGAGCAGTTCTTC,CASSVASGNNEQFF
TRBV7-9,TRBD1,.,TRBJ2-7,TGTGCCAGCAGTAGACAGGGCGAGCAGTACTTC,CASSRQGEQYF
TRBV28,.,.,TRBJ2-7,TGTGCCAGCAGGGGACGAAATAGAGGCGAGCAGTACTTC,CASRGRNRGEQYF
TRBV30,.,.,TRBJ2-2,TGTGCCTGGAGTGCAGGGAACACCGGGGAGCTGTTTTTT,CAWSAGNTGELFF
TRBV2,TRBD1,.,TRBJ1-5,TGTGCCAGCACCGGGACAGGGGTTGATCAGCCCCAGCATTTT,CASTGTGVDQPQHF
TRBV27,TRBD1,.,TRBJ2-1,TGTGCATCGGCAGGGGGACCTCGGAGCTCCTACAATGAGCAGTTCTTC,CASAGGPRSSYNEQFF
TRBV4-2,.,.,TRBJ1-1,TGTGCCAGCAGAGGGGGTTCGATGAACACTGAAGCTTTCTTT,CASRGGSMNTEAFF
TRBV6-5,.,.,TRBJ2-5,TGTGCCAGCAGTTACGAATTCCGGGCTGAGGAGAAGACCCAGTACTTC,CASSYEFRAEEKTQYF
TRBV5-1,TRBD1,.,TRBJ2-3,TGCGCCAGCAGCTTCACAGGGGGCTACACAGATACGCAGTATTTT,CASSFTGGYTDTQYF
TRBV28,TRBD1,.,TRBJ1-2,TGTGCCAGCAGTACCCCCGGGACAGGGAGCGGCTACACCTTC,CASSTPGTGSGYTF
TRBV19,.,.,TRBJ2-3,TGTGCCAGTAGTCCCACCGGCAGCAGCACAGATACGCAGTATTTT,CASSPTGSSTDTQYF
TRBV11-2,.,.,TRBJ2-7,TGTGCCAGCAGCTTAGGGGACACTTCCTACGAGCAGTACTTC,CASSLGDTSYEQYF
TRBV18,.,.,TRBJ1-3,TGTGCCAGCTCGGCGACAGAGTACTCTGGAAACACCATATATTTT,CASSATEYSGNTIYF
TRBV19,.,.,TRBJ2-6,TGTGCCAGTAGTATTTTTGAAGGGAGTGGGGCCAACGTCCTGACTTTC,CASSIFEGSGANVLTF
TRBV7-3,TRBD1,.,TRBJ1-5,TGTGCCAGCAGCTCAGGACAGGCCCGGGATCAGCCCCAGCATTTT,CASSSGQARDQPQHF